There are a few counts of the clone carrying this T cell receptor (beta chain). The antigen remains unidentified. V was cut by 7 bases and J by 9 bases, with 13 bases left in between. Germline values: CDR1 SNHLY, CDR2 FYNNEI. The CDR3 spans 13 residues. The data belong to a study of cytomegalovirus exposure and HLA in healthy donors. Study results and limitations: Common viral pathogens seemed, in a later analysis, to connect with several of the most significant clusters. The investigators catalogued 150 or so TCR beta chains as cytomegalovirus-associated.

Researchers ran the PCR with 60 Vbeta and 13 Jbeta primers. Using immunoSEQ multiplex PCR, the repertoire was profiled, and TCRdb retains in-frame clones only, with some absent. The sample includes roughly 180,000 clones, around 75% seen only once; the top ten take 2.5% to 3.5%. The sequence derives from a male donor in good health and CMV-seronegative. The chain joins TRBV2 to TRBJ1-6, with a tentative D call TRBD1 (6 bases). The sequenced sample was PBMCs. The CDR3 here is CASMGRGRSPLHF. CDR3 bases: TGTGCCAGCATGGGCAGGGGCCGTTCACCCCTCCACTTT.